This TCR beta chain appears in the sequencing data of a study of cytomegalovirus exposure and HLA in healthy donors. Researchers ran the PCR with 60 Vbeta and 13 Jbeta primers. TCRdb's table, derived via immunoSEQ multiplex PCR, lists solely in-frame clones and lacks some. The sample yields about 54,000 clones, 82% seen once. This TCR derives from a woman under 30 in good health and CMV-seronegative. Sequenced sample: PBMCs.

This chain's CDR3 is CASSFSVRGTEAFF. CDR3 bases: TGTGCCAGCAGCTTCTCGGTCAGGGGCACTGAAGCTTTCTTT. V is TRBV5-4 and J is TRBJ1-1; D is perhaps TRBD1 (6 bases). Deletions cut 2 bases from V and 4 bases from J, with 12 bases between. The CDR3 covers 14 residues. Germline V gene data show CDR1 as SGHNT and CDR2 as YYREEE (reference sequence).